This T cell receptor (beta chain) was identified during a study of CD8+CD57+ T cells in acquired aplastic anemia. Study information: Sorted CD4+ and CD8+ cells gave a mean 3.2 ug DNA, range about 0.19 to 27.4 ug. The average read count for CD4+ cells in healthy donors was around 11 million.

This clonotype was recorded at least ten times. Its matching antigen is unknown. Germline lookup yields CDR1 MNHNS and CDR2 SASEGT. There are 14 residues in the CDR3. V was clipped by 6 bases and J by 5 bases; unmatched bases: 7. Genomic DNA served as template for TCR beta VDJ and CDR3 profiling. TCRdb passed the reads through MiXCR, listing each CDR3 protein once. The sample has fewer than 250,000 distinct CDR3 sequences; around 59% are singletons. The study's findings and limits: Controls and patients did not differ significantly in CD8+ Simpson's diversity. Patients and controls were found to share 25 to 30 CD8+ CDR3 sequences.

The chain links TRBV6-1 to TRBJ2-3; 8 nucleotides agree with TRBD1. The source of this sequence is a human donor in good health, serving as a control. The source material was sorted CD4+, CD8+, or CD8+CD57+ T cells (not recorded which) from PBMCs. The CDR3 DNA follows: TGTGCCAGCAGAGACCAGGGGGCGGGAGATACGCAGTATTTT. Translation: CASRDQGAGDTQYF.